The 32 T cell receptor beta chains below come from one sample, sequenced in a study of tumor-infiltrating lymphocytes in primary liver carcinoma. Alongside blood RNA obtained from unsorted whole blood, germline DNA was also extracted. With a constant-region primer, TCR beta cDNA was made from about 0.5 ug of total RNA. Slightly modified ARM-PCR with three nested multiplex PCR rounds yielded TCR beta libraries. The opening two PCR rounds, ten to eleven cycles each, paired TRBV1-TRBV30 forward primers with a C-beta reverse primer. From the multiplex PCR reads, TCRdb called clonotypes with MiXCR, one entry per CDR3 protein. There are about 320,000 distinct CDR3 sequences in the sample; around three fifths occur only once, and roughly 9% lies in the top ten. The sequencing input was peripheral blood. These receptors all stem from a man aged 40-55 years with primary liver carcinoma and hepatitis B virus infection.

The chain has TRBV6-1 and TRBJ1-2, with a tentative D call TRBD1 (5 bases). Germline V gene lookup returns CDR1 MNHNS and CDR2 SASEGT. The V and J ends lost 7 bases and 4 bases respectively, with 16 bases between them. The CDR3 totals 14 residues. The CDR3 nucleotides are TGTGCCAGCAAGGTGGGGGAGACCTCCTATGGCTACACCTTC. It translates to CASKVGETSYGYTF.

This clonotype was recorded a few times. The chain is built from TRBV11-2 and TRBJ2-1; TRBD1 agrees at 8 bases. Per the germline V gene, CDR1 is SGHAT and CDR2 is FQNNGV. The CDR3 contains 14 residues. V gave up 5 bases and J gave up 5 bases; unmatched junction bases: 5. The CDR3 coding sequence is TGTGCCAGCAGCCTCCGGGACAGGAACAATGAGCAGTTCTTC. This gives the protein CASSLRDRNNEQFF. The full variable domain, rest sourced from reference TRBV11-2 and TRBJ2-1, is EAGVAQSPRYKIIEKRQSVAFWCNPISGHATLYWYQQILGQGPKLLIQFQNNGVVDDSQLPKDRFSAERLKGVDSTLKIQPAKLEDSAVYLCASSLRDRNNEQFFGPGTRLTVL.

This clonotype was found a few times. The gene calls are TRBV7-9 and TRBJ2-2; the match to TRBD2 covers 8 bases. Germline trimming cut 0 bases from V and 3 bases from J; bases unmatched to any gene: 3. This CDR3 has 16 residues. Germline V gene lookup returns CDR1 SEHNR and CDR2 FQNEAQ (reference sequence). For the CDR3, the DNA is TGTGCCAGCAGCTTAGCAGCGGGAGTTTACACCGGGGAGCTGTTTTTT. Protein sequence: CASSLAAGVYTGELFF.

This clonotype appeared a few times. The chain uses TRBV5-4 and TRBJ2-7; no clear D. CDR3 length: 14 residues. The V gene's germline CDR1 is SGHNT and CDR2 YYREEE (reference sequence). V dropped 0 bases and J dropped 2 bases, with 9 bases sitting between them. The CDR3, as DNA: TGTGCCAGCAGCTTGGGCGGAAGCGCCTACGAGCAGTACTTC. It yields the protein CASSLGGSAYEQYF.

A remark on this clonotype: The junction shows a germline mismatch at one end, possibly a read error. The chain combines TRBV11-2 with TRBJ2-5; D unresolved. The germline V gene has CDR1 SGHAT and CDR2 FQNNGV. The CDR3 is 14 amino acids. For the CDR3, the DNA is TGTGCCAGCAGTTTATCAGCTCACCAAGAGATCCAGTACTTC. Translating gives CASSLSAHQEIQYF.

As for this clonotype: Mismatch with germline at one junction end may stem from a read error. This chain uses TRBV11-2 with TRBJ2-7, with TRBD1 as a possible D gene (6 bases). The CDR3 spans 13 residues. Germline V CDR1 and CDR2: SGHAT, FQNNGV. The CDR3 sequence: CVSSTGQLNEQYF. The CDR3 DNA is TGTGTCAGCTCTACGGGACAACTCAACGAGCAGTACTTC.

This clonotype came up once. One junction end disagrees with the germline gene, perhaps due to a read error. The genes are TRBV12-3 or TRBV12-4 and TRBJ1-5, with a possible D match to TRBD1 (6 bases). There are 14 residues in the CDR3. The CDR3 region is CTSSRSGAGQPQHF. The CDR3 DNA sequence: TGTACCAGCAGCCGATCGGGGGCCGGGCAGCCCCAGCATTTT.

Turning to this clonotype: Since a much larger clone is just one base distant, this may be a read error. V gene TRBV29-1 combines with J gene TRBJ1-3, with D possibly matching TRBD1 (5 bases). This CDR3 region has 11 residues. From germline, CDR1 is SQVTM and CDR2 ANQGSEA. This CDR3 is CSGSMADTIHF. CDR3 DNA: TGCAGCGGATCAATGGCGGACACCATACATTTT.

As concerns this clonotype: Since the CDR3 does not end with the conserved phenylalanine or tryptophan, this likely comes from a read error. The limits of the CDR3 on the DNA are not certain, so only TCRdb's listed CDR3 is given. This CDR3 is CASSSGRGRAVGEQFS. The chain joins TRBV12-3 or TRBV12-4 to TRBJ2-2; the table gives TRBD2 as D, unverified against the DNA. 16 amino acids form the CDR3, both terminal residues included.

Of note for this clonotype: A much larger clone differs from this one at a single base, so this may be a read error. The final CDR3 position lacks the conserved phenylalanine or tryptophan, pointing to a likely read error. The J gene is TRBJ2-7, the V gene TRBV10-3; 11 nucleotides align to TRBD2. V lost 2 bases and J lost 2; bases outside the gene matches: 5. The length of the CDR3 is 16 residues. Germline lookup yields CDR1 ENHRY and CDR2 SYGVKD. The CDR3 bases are TGTGCCATCAGTGAGCCTCGACTAGCGGGAACCTACGAGCAGTACCTC. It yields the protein CAISEPRLAGTYEQYL.

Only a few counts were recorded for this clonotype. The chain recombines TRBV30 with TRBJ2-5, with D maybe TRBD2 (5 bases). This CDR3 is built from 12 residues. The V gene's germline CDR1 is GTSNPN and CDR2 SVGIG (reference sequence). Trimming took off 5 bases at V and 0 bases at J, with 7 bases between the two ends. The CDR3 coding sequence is TGTGCCTGGGCGGACTACCAAGAGACCCAGTACTTC. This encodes CAWADYQETQYF.

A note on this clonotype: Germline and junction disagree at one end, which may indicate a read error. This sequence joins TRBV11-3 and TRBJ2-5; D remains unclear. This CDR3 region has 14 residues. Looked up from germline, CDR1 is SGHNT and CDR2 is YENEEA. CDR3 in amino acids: CAGNLIGRSETRYF. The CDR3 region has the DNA TGTGCCGGCAACCTCATCGGGCGCTCGGAGACCCGGTACTTC.

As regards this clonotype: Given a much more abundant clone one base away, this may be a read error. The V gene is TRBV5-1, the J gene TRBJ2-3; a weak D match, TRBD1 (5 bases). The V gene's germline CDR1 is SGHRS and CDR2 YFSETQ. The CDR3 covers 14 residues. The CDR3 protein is CTSSLVTASDTQYF. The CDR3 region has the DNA TGCACCAGCAGCTTGGTGACAGCTTCAGATACGCAGTATTTT.

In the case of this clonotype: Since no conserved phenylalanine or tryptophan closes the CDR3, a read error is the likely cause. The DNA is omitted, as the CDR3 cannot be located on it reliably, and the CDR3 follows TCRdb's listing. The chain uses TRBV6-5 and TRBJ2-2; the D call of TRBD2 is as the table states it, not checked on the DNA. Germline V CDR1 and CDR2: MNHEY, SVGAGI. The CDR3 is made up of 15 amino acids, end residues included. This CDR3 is CAGSSAGLAGGELFS.

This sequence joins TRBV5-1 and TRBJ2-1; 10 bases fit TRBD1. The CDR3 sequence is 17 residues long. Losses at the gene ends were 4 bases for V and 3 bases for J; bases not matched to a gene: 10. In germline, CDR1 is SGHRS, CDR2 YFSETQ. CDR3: CASSVGTGANLYNEQFF. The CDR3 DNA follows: TGCGCCAGCAGCGTAGGGACAGGGGCAAACCTCTACAATGAGCAGTTCTTC. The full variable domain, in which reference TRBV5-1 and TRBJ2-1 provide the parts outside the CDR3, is KAGVTQTPRYLIKTRGQQVTLSCSPISGHRSVSWYQQTPGQGLQFLFEYFSETQRNKGNFPGRFSGRQFSNSRSEMNVSTLELGDSALYLCASSVGTGANLYNEQFFGPGTRLTVL.

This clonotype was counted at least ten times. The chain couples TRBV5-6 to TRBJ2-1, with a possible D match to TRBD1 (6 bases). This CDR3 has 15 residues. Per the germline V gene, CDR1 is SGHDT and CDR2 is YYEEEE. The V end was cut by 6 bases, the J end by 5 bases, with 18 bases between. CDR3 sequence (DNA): TGTGCCAGCACCCAGACTTTAGACAGGCACAATGAGCAGTTCTTC. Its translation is CASTQTLDRHNEQFF.

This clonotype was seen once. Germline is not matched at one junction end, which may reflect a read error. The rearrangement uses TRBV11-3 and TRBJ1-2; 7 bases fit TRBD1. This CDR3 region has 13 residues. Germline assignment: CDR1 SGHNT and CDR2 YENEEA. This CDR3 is CVSETGLNYSYTF. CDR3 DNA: TGTGTCAGCGAGACAGGGCTTAACTATAGCTACACCTTC.

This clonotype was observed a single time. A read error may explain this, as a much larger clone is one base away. The CDR3 DNA reads TGTGCCAGCAGATACAACCGGGGGGAGACCCAGTACTTC. It yields the protein CASRYNRGETQYF. V is TRBV12-3 or TRBV12-4 and J is TRBJ2-5, with D tentatively TRBD2 (6 bases). V was cut by 6 bases and J by 5 bases, with 13 bases left in between. The length of the CDR3 is 13 residues.

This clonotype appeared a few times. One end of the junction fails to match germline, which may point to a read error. CDR3 in DNA: TGCAGCGTTGTCCCGTCTGGGGCCAACGTCCTAACTTTC. This gives the protein CSVVPSGANVLTF. This rearrangement joins TRBV29-1 to TRBJ2-6; D is possibly TRBD1 (5 bases). The CDR3 has 13 residues. Germline V gene sequence: CDR1 SQVTM, CDR2 ANQGSEA. The full variable domain, completed using reference TRBV29-1 and TRBJ2-6, is SAVISQKPSRDICQRGTSLTIQCQVDSQVTMMFWYRQQPGQSLTLIATANQGSEATYESGFVIDKFPISRPNLTFSTLTVSNMSPEDSSIYLCSVVPSGANVLTFGAGSRLTVL.

The CDR3 DNA is TGTGCCAGCAATCAAAGGGGGCTCTATAATTCACCCCTCCACTTT. Its translation is CASNQRGLYNSPLHF. The V call is TRBV13, the J call TRBJ1-6; TRBD1 aligns across 7 bases. The CDR3 length is 15 residues. Trimming at V came to 7 bases and at J to 3 bases, leaving 6 bases not matched to a gene. The germline gives CDR1 PRHDT, CDR2 FYEKMQ (reference sequence).

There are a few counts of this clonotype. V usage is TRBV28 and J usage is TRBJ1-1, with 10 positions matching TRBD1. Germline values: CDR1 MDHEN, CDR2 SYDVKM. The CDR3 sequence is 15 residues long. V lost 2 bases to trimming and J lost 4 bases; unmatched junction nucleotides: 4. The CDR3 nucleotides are TGTGCCAGCAGTTTACTCCGGACAGGGGGCACTGAAGCTTTCTTT. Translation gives CASSLLRTGGTEAFF.

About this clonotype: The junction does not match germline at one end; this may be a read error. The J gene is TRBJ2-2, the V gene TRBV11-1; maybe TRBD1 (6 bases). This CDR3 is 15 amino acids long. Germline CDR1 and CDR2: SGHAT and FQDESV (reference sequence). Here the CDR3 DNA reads TGTGCCAGCTGCCCATTTGCAGGGGCGGTCGGGGAGCTGTTGTTT. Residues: CASCPFAGAVGELLF.

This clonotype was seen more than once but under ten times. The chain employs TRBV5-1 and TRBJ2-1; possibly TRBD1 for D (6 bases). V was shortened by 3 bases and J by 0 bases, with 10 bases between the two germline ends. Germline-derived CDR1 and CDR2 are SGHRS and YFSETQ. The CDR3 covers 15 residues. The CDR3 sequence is CASSSTGSSYNEQFF. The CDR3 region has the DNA TGCGCCAGCAGCTCGACAGGTAGCTCCTACAATGAGCAGTTCTTC.

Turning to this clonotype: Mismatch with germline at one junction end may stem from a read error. CDR3: CASSSGTGGFNRGYTF. CDR3 nucleotide sequence: TGTGCTAGCAGCTCGGGGACAGGGGGCTTTAATAGAGGCTACACCTTC. This chain links TRBV7-9 with TRBJ1-2, with 12 bases that match TRBD1. The CDR3 runs to 16 residues. Per germline, CDR1 SEHNR and CDR2 FQNEAQ (reference sequence).

DNA for the CDR3: TGTGCCAGCAGCTTGGATGTTCGGCGGACAAACACTGAAGCTTTCTTT. It codes for CASSLDVRRTNTEAFF. The rearrangement uses TRBV5-4 and TRBJ1-1; D is perhaps TRBD1 (5 bases). V shed 0 bases and J shed 2 bases, with 14 bases lying between them. CDR1 is SGHNT and CDR2 is YYREEE in the germline V gene (reference sequence). There are 16 residues in the CDR3.

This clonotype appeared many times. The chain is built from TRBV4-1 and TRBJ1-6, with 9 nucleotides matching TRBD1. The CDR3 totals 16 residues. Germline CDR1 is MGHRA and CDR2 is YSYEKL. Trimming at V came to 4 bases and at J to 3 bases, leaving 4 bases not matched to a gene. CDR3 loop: CASSPGQGVYNSPLHF. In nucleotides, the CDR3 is TGCGCCAGCAGCCCGGGACAGGGCGTCTATAATTCACCCCTCCACTTT.

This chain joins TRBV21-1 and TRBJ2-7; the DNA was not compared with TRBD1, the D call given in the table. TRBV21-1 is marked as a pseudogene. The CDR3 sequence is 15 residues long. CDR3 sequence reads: CASSKNTAGGDERYF. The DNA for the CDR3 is TGTGCCAGCAGCAAAAATACCGCTGGGGGGGACGAGCGGTACTTC.

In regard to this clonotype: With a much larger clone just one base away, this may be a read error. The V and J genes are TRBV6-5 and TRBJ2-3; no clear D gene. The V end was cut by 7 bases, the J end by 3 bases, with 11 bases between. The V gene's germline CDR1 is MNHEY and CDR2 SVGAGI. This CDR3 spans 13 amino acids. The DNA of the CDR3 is TGTGCCAGCACTACCCAAAGGACAGATACGCAGTATTTT. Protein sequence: CASTTQRTDTQYF.

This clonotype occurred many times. The CDR3 loop reads CASDRDREGPQPQHF. The CDR3 DNA reads as TGTGCCAGCGACCGGGACAGGGAAGGACCTCAGCCCCAGCATTTT. This chain joins TRBV6-1 and TRBJ1-5, with 9 bases matching TRBD1. Trimming cost V 8 bases and J 6 bases; bases outside gene matches: 11. Germline values: CDR1 MNHNS, CDR2 SASEGT. CDR3 length: 15 amino acids.

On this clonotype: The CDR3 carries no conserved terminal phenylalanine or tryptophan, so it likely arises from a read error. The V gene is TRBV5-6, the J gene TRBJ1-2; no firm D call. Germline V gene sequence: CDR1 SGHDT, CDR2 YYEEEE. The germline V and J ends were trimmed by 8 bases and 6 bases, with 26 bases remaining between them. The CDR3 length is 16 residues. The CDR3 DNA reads TGTGCCAGTTCGCACTGGGAGGTCCGACTCATTCATGGCTACACCCTC. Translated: CASSHWEVRLIHGYTL.

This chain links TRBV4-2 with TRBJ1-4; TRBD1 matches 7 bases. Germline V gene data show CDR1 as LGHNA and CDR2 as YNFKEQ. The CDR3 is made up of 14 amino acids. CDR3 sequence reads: CISNQGTVDEKLFF. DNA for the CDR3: TGTATCAGCAACCAAGGGACAGTCGACGAAAAACTGTTTTTT.

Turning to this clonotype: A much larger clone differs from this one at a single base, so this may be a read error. The CDR3 loop reads CASRTGISGYTIYF. The CDR3 DNA is TGTGCCAGCAGGACAGGAATCTCTGGATACACCATATATTTT. The rearrangement links TRBV12-3 or TRBV12-4 to TRBJ1-3, with TRBD1 as a possible D gene (6 bases). CDR3 length: 14 residues.